What follows are 17 T cell receptor beta chains derived from one specimen sequenced in a study of cytomegalovirus exposure and HLA in healthy donors. The PCR contained 60 Vbeta and 13 Jbeta primers. Clones were sequenced by immunoSEQ multiplex PCR, and TCRdb holds only the in-frame ones, with some missing. The sample carries roughly 150,000 clones, approximately 88% recorded once. What was sequenced was PBMCs. Every receptor here comes from a woman aged 18-29 years in good health and CMV-seronegative.

The rearrangement links TRBV11-2 to TRBJ2-5, with 7 bases identical to TRBD1. Trimming cost V 2 bases and J 7 bases; bases outside gene matches: 13. From germline, CDR1 is SGHAT and CDR2 FQNNGV. The CDR3 totals 16 residues. The CDR3 nucleotides are TGTGCCAGCAGCTTACAAGGGGGCTTCTCCTTGGGGACCCAGTACTTC. Amino acids: CASSLQGGFSLGTQYF.

This chain links TRBV2 with TRBJ1-5; 11 bases are a match to TRBD1. The CDR3 consists of 14 residues. Trimming at V came to 4 bases and at J to 5 bases, leaving 1 base not matched to a gene. Germline V gene lookup returns CDR1 SNHLY and CDR2 FYNNEI. As DNA, the CDR3 is TGTGCCAGCAGTGCGGGACAGGGGGATCAGCCCCAGCATTTT. Amino acids: CASSAGQGDQPQHF.

This sequence joins TRBV5-1 and TRBJ1-1; 10 nucleotides align to TRBD1. Unmatched junction bases numbered 4, after V lost 1 base and J lost 7 bases. Per the germline V gene, CDR1 is SGHRS and CDR2 is YFSETQ. The CDR3 consists of 14 residues. The CDR3 DNA follows: TGCGCCAGCAGCTTGCGGGGGGACAGGGGTGAAGCTTTCTTT. Its protein product is CASSLRGDRGEAFF.

This clone was detected only once. This chain uses TRBV19 with TRBJ1-1; a possible D gene is TRBD1 (5 bases). The germline V and J ends were trimmed by 4 bases and 4 bases, with 19 bases remaining between them. Looked up from germline, CDR1 is LNHDA and CDR2 is SQIVND (reference sequence). This CDR3 contains 16 residues. As DNA, the CDR3 is TGTGCCAGTAGTACCCAAACCAGGGTTAGGTTCACTGAAGCTTTCTTT. Its translation: CASSTQTRVRFTEAFF.

The chain combines TRBV7-9 with TRBJ1-5; no reliable D call. V was trimmed by 7 bases and J by 3 bases, leaving 7 bases between them. The CDR3 is made up of 12 amino acids. The germline gives CDR1 SEHNR, CDR2 FQNEAQ (reference sequence). This CDR3 is CASNDNNQPQHF. CDR3 bases: TGTGCCAGCAACGACAACAATCAGCCCCAGCATTTT.

The chain is built from TRBV28 and TRBJ1-1; D unclear. The germline V gene has CDR1 MDHEN and CDR2 SYDVKM. Between the trimmed V and J ends, which lost 3 bases and 5 bases, there was a span of 10 bases. The CDR3 length is 13 residues. The CDR3 is CASSFGSRTEAFF. CDR3 nucleotides: TGTGCCAGCAGTTTTGGTTCGAGGACTGAAGCTTTCTTT.

This clone was recorded only once. The rearrangement links TRBV4-1 to TRBJ1-1; 7 positions match TRBD1. From germline, CDR1 is MGHRA and CDR2 YSYEKL. The CDR3 sequence is 16 residues long. After removal of 3 bases from V and 5 bases from J, the junction contained 12 bases not matched to a gene. The CDR3 DNA sequence: TGCGCCAGCAGCCATCCCTTAACAGGGGTGCGAACTGAAGCTTTCTTT. It specifies CASSHPLTGVRTEAFF.

The V gene is TRBV6-6, the J gene TRBJ2-2, with a tentative D call TRBD2 (7 bases). This CDR3 region has 15 residues. The germline gives CDR1 MNHNY, CDR2 SVGAGI (reference sequence). V was clipped by 6 bases and J by 7 bases, with 18 bases between them. The CDR3, as DNA: TGTGCCAGCAGGCCGGGGGGCCGCCGTTTCGGGGAGCTGTTTTTT. Protein sequence: CASRPGGRRFGELFF.

This clone was counted a few times. The rearrangement joins TRBV4-1 to TRBJ2-2; D gene uncertain. Germline CDR1 reads MGHRA; CDR2 reads YSYEKL. The CDR3 has 15 amino acids. V lost 1 base and J lost 1, with 7 bases in between. The CDR3 region is CASSQASGNTGELFF. In nucleotides, the CDR3 is TGCGCCAGCAGCCAAGCATCAGGGAACACCGGGGAGCTGTTTTTT.

This clone was seen just once. One end of the junction does not line up with germline, which may come from a read error. V usage is TRBV7-9 and J usage is TRBJ2-7; possibly TRBD2 for D (6 bases). Germline V gene lookup returns CDR1 SEHNR and CDR2 FQNEAQ (reference sequence). The CDR3 is 15 amino acids. The DNA of the CDR3 is TGTTCCAGCAGCTCGGCCGGGAGCCTCTCCTACGAGCAGTACTTC. Translating it yields CSSSSAGSLSYEQYF.

This clone has only a few counts. At one end, the junction sequence differs from germline, possibly due to a read error. V is TRBV7-9 and J is TRBJ1-2, with D perhaps matching TRBD1 (5 bases). The germline gives CDR1 SEHNR, CDR2 FQNEAQ (reference sequence). This CDR3 has 18 residues. The CDR3 nucleotides are TGTTCCAGCAGCTTAGCGTGGTCGGACACCCCTTCTAACTATGGCTACACCTTC. This codes for CSSSLAWSDTPSNYGYTF.

The rearrangement links TRBV6-5 to TRBJ1-1; D may be TRBD1 (6 bases). Per germline, CDR1 MNHEY and CDR2 SVGAGI. The CDR3 spans 13 residues. V dropped 6 bases and J dropped 1 base, with 9 bases sitting between them. CDR3 DNA: TGTGCCAGCAGGCAGGGGTCGAACACTGAAGCTTTCTTT. Its translation is CASRQGSNTEAFF.

The chain joins TRBV10-1 to TRBJ1-1, with D perhaps TRBD1 (6 bases). The CDR3 is 15 residues long. The V end was cut by 2 bases, the J end by 0 bases, with 10 bases between. The germline V gene encodes CDR1 WNHNN and CDR2 SYGVQD (reference sequence). This CDR3 reads CASSEGQILNTEAFF. The DNA of the CDR3 is TGCGCCAGCAGTGAGGGACAGATTTTGAACACTGAAGCTTTCTTT.

This CDR3 reads CAWSVRVEWGPANTEAFF. The CDR3, as DNA: TGTGCCTGGAGTGTACGGGTAGAGTGGGGGCCAGCGAACACTGAAGCTTTCTTT. This rearrangement joins TRBV30 to TRBJ1-1; weak D call: TRBD1 (6 bases). CDR3 length: 18 amino acids. V was pared by 0 bases and J by 1 base, with 21 bases between. Germline values: CDR1 GTSNPN, CDR2 SVGIG (reference sequence). The full variable domain, in which reference TRBV30 and TRBJ1-1 provide the parts outside the CDR3, is SQTIHQWPATLVQPVGSPLSLECTVEGTSNPNLYWYRQAAGRGLQLLFYSVGIGQISSEVPQNLSASRPQDRQFILSSKKLLLSDSGFYLCAWSVRVEWGPANTEAFFGQGTRLTVV.

In nucleotides, the CDR3 is TGCGCCGGAGGAGGCCCTTCACCCTACAATGAGCAGTTCTTC. Protein: CAGGGPSPYNEQFF. V usage is TRBV4-1 and J usage is TRBJ2-1; D may be TRBD2 (5 bases). Trimming shortened V by 11 bases and J by 2 bases, and 16 bases separated the two germline ends. The CDR3 has 14 amino acids. Germline values: CDR1 MGHRA, CDR2 YSYEKL.

The chain links TRBV5-6 to TRBJ2-3, with D hard to call. This CDR3 comprises 13 residues. Germline values: CDR1 SGHDT, CDR2 YYEEEE. V lost 0 bases to trimming and J lost 3 bases, with 5 bases between them. The CDR3 region is CASSLARTDTQYF. The CDR3 DNA reads TGTGCCAGCAGCTTGGCCAGGACAGATACGCAGTATTTT.

The chain couples TRBV10-3 to TRBJ1-5, with D tentatively TRBD1 (5 bases). V shed 3 bases and J shed 4 bases, with 16 bases lying between them. Per the germline V gene, CDR1 is ENHRY and CDR2 is SYGVKD. This CDR3 contains 16 residues. The DNA for the CDR3 is TGTGCCATCAGTGAACGGGGGGGGTTTGGGAATCAGCCCCAGCATTTT. Encoded protein: CAISERGGFGNQPQHF.